These 26 T cell receptor beta chains were sequenced from one sample in a study of T-cell reconstitution after alpha-beta-depleted transplantation in children. A library of TCRbeta sequences, prepared with unique molecular identifiers, was generated. MiXCR, applied by TCRdb to the PCR reads, yields one record per CDR3 protein. This repertoire shows about 540,000 distinct CDR3 sequences, roughly 18% found once; its top ten account for 2.5% to 3.5%. The sample consisted of PBMCs from the stem cell graft donor, taken from the stem cell graft. The receptors stem from a human donor who donated a stem cell graft to a child with acute lymphoblastic leukemia.

This chain joins TRBV6-2 or TRBV6-3 and TRBJ2-7, with 9 bases identical to TRBD2. V gave up 0 bases and J gave up 2 bases; unmatched junction bases: 5. The CDR3 covers 16 residues. In germline, CDR1 is MNHEY, CDR2 SVGEGT. CDR3 protein: CASSYSLAGDPYEQYF. CDR3 DNA sequence: TGTGCCAGCAGTTACTCTTTAGCGGGAGACCCCTACGAGCAGTACTTC.

A few counts support this clonotype. The CDR3 bases are TGCAGCGTTGACGGCAGAACAATTCACTACAATGAGCAGTTCTTC. Translation: CSVDGRTIHYNEQFF. This sequence joins TRBV29-1 and TRBJ2-1; D is uncertain. This CDR3 is built from 15 residues. CDR1 and CDR2 (germline): SQVTM, ANQGSEA. Trimming left V 3 bases short and J 3 bases short, with 15 bases between.

This chain joins TRBV27 and TRBJ2-7; D call uncertain. The CDR3 sequence is 14 residues long. From germline, CDR1 is MNHEY and CDR2 SMNVEV (reference sequence). Between the trimmed V and J ends, which lost 0 bases and 3 bases, there was a span of 9 bases. This CDR3 reads CASSLSRAVYEQYF. The CDR3 nucleotides are TGTGCCAGCAGTTTATCAAGGGCCGTCTACGAGCAGTACTTC.

This clonotype was seen at least ten times. V and J are TRBV10-2 and TRBJ2-7; D not certain. Trimming left V 3 bases short and J 3 bases short, with 0 bases between. The CDR3 is 10 residues long. The germline V gene encodes CDR1 WSHSY and CDR2 SAAADI. CDR3 amino acids: CASSDYEQYF. The CDR3 nucleotides are TGCGCCAGCAGTGACTACGAGCAGTACTTC.

V and J are TRBV6-1 and TRBJ1-1; D gene unclear. Per germline, CDR1 MNHNS and CDR2 SASEGT. V shed 0 bases and J shed 1 base, with 6 bases lying between them. The CDR3 is made up of 14 amino acids. This CDR3 is CASSEAGRNTEAFF. Written as DNA, the CDR3 is TGTGCCAGCAGTGAAGCGGGGAGGAACACTGAAGCTTTCTTT.

The V and J genes are TRBV3-1 and TRBJ2-1; 9 nucleotides line up with TRBD2. The V and J ends lost 0 bases and 6 bases, in that order; junction bases with no gene match: 12. Germline V gene sequence: CDR1 LGHDT, CDR2 YNNKEL (reference sequence). CDR3 length equals 18 residues. The CDR3 DNA follows: TGTGCCAGCAGCCAAGAAAGGAGCGGGAGGATGGTTGGCAATGAGCAGTTCTTC. The encoded protein is CASSQERSGRMVGNEQFF.

There are many counts of this clonotype. V is TRBV20-1 and J is TRBJ2-3, with a weak D call TRBD2 (5 bases). Germline-derived CDR1 and CDR2 are DFQATT and SNEGSKA (reference sequence). Trimming removed 3 bases from V and 2 bases from J, with 15 bases in between. The CDR3 runs to 15 residues. The CDR3 coding sequence is TGCAGTGCTAGGGTATCGGGCGGGCTCACAGATACGCAGTATTTT. Protein sequence: CSARVSGGLTDTQYF.

This clonotype was recorded many times. The chain carries TRBV5-4 and TRBJ1-1; D may be TRBD1 (5 bases). Trimming left V 0 bases short and J 0 bases short, with 9 bases between. Germline-derived CDR1 and CDR2 are SGHNT and YYREEE (reference sequence). This CDR3 spans 15 amino acids. The CDR3 is CASSLATGVNTEAFF. In nucleotides, the CDR3 is TGTGCCAGCAGCTTGGCCACGGGGGTGAACACTGAAGCTTTCTTT.

This clonotype was found once. One end of the junction varies from germline; a read error may be responsible. J is TRBJ1-2 and V is TRBV7-9, with D possibly being TRBD1 (5 bases). The CDR3 runs 16 residues. Germline CDR1 reads SEHNR; CDR2 reads FQNEAQ (reference sequence). The CDR3 here is CASSIAPGPRSYGYTF. DNA for the CDR3: TGTGCCAGCAGCATAGCCCCAGGGCCGCGAAGCTATGGCTACACCTTC.

This clonotype occurred a few times. V is TRBV6-1 and J is TRBJ2-5, with 9 bases lining up with TRBD1. The CDR3 sequence is 14 residues long. The V gene's germline CDR1 is MNHNS and CDR2 SASEGT. Trimming removed 5 bases from V and 5 bases from J; junction bases left unmatched: 6. CDR3 in DNA: TGTGCCAGCAGTCCCGGGGACAGGGTTGAGACCCAGTACTTC. Residues: CASSPGDRVETQYF.

This clonotype was counted between two and nine times. V usage is TRBV5-1 and J usage is TRBJ2-5, with a tentative D call TRBD1 (5 bases). The germline V gene has CDR1 SGHRS and CDR2 YFSETQ. CDR3 length: 15 residues. V lost 1 base, J lost 1 base, and 11 bases lay in between. This CDR3 is CASSLLGAGQETQYF. The CDR3 DNA follows: TGCGCCAGCAGCTTGCTAGGGGCTGGCCAAGAGACCCAGTACTTC. Drawing the rest from reference TRBV5-1 and TRBJ2-5, the complete variable domain is KAGVTQTPRYLIKTRGQQVTLSCSPISGHRSVSWYQQTPGQGLQFLFEYFSETQRNKGNFPGRFSGRQFSNSRSEMNVSTLELGDSALYLCASSLLGAGQETQYFGPGTRLLVL.

In this sample, this clonotype turned up a few times. V is TRBV20-1 and J is TRBJ1-2; tentatively, D is TRBD1 (5 bases). Germline CDR1 is DFQATT and CDR2 is SNEGSKA (reference sequence). The CDR3 length is 14 residues. Trimming took 3 bases from V and 0 from J, leaving 11 bases between them. CDR3: CSASPQDTNYGYTF. CDR3 nucleotides: TGCAGTGCTAGCCCGCAGGACACTAACTATGGCTACACCTTC.

This clonotype was detected a few times. V gene TRBV12-3 or TRBV12-4 combines with J gene TRBJ2-5; 8 nucleotides line up with TRBD1. The CDR3 is 14 residues long. V was clipped by 6 bases and J by 5 bases; unmatched bases: 8. CDR3: CASSNFRGLETQYF. The CDR3 bases are TGTGCCAGCAGCAATTTCAGGGGGCTGGAGACCCAGTACTTC.

V gene TRBV20-1 combines with J gene TRBJ1-5; D is perhaps TRBD1 (5 bases). V was clipped by 4 bases and J by 0 bases, with 10 bases between them. Germline V gene sequence: CDR1 DFQATT, CDR2 SNEGSKA (reference sequence). The CDR3 runs to 14 residues. DNA of the CDR3: TGCAGTGCTACCGGGACCAATAGCAATCAGCCCCAGCATTTT. Protein sequence: CSATGTNSNQPQHF.

The CDR3 DNA follows: TGCAGCGTTAGGACAGCTGAAGCTTTCTTT. It codes for CSVRTAEAFF. The V call is TRBV29-1, the J call TRBJ1-1, with D possibly being TRBD1 (6 bases). Looked up from germline, CDR1 is SQVTM and CDR2 is ANQGSEA. The CDR3 covers 10 residues. V lost 5 bases, J lost 6 bases, and 7 bases lay in between.

J is TRBJ2-7 and V is TRBV7-9, with 8 bases that match TRBD1. Germline V lookup: CDR1 SEHNR, CDR2 FQNEAQ (reference sequence). V was pared by 2 bases and J by 6 bases, with 3 bases of the junction left unmatched. This CDR3 comprises 13 residues. CDR3: CASSLSRGLEQYF. In DNA, the CDR3 is TGTGCCAGCAGCTTATCCAGGGGGCTCGAGCAGTACTTC.

To note about this clonotype: A junction end diverges from the germline sequence, so it may reflect a read error. The chain is built from TRBV20-1 and TRBJ2-1, with 7 bases lining up with TRBD2. The CDR3 spans 16 residues. Germline values: CDR1 DFQATT, CDR2 SNEGSKA (reference sequence). The CDR3 DNA follows: TGCTGTGCTAGTCTGGTTCCGGGAGGCTCTGGGAATGAGCAGTTCTTC. Amino acid sequence: CCASLVPGGSGNEQFF.

The table lists this clonotype with a few counts. The V gene is TRBV7-2, the J gene TRBJ2-4; TRBD1 aligns across 8 bases. CDR1 is SGHTA and CDR2 is FQGNSA in the germline V gene. CDR3 size: 15 residues. The ends lost 5 bases at V and 6 bases at J; junction bases unmatched: 9. As DNA, the CDR3 is TGTGCCAGCAGCCTAACGAGTGGACAGGGAAACATTCAGTACTTC. The encoded protein is CASSLTSGQGNIQYF.

Notes on this clonotype: The junction and the germline gene differ at one end; a read error may be behind it. The CDR3 coding sequence is TGTGCCATCAGTGAGACAAACAGGGGGCCCGTCTTC. This gives the protein CAISETNRGPVF. This chain links TRBV10-3 with TRBJ2-7, with TRBD1 identical over 9 bases. The CDR3 length is 12 residues. The germline V gene encodes CDR1 ENHRY and CDR2 SYGVKD.

This chain connects TRBV20-1 to TRBJ2-2; possible D gene TRBD2, 7 bases. The ends were cut back, 6 bases at V and 3 bases at J, with 17 bases in the middle. CDR3 length: 15 residues. The germline V gene encodes CDR1 DFQATT and CDR2 SNEGSKA (reference sequence). CDR3 residues: CSAPDRGADTGELFF. CDR3 in DNA: TGCAGTGCCCCTGATCGGGGGGCCGACACCGGGGAGCTGTTTTTT.

In regard to this clonotype: At one end, the junction sequence differs from germline, possibly due to a read error. This chain connects TRBV5-1 to TRBJ1-1; 7 bases agree with TRBD1. Per the germline V gene, CDR1 is SGHRS and CDR2 is YFSETQ. The CDR3 consists of 13 residues. In DNA form, the CDR3 reads TGCGCCAGCAGCGAGACAGGGAACCCTGAAGCTTTCTTT. Protein: CASSETGNPEAFF.

This clonotype has a handful of counts. V gene TRBV24-1 combines with J gene TRBJ2-1, with TRBD2 matching over 7 bases. This CDR3 is built from 15 residues. Germline CDR1 is KGHDR and CDR2 is SFDVKD. J was trimmed by 6 bases and V by 5 bases; bases with no gene match: 9. CDR3 nucleotides: TGTGCCACCAGTGCGCAGTCCACTAGCGTCAATGAGCAGTTCTTC. This translates into CATSAQSTSVNEQFF.

This clonotype came up a few times. The gene calls are TRBV7-6 and TRBJ2-5, with 7 bases that match TRBD2. The ends lost 4 bases at V and 5 bases at J; junction bases unmatched: 7. Germline loops: CDR1 SGHVS, CDR2 FNYEAQ. CDR3 length equals 14 residues. CDR3 nucleotide sequence: TGTGCCAGCAGCTCCGAGCGGGACGGGGAGACCCAGTACTTC. It yields the protein CASSSERDGETQYF. Complete variable domain (other parts from reference TRBV7-6 and TRBJ2-5): GAGVSQSPRYKVTKRGQDVALRCDPISGHVSLYWYRQALGQGPEFLTYFNYEAQQDKSGLPNDRFSAERPEGSISTLTIQRTEQRDSAMYRCASSSERDGETQYFGPGTRLLVL.

This clonotype showed up just a few times. V is TRBV4-2 and J is TRBJ2-7; D not certain. This CDR3 is 13 amino acids long. Per the germline V gene, CDR1 is LGHNA and CDR2 is YNFKEQ. Trimming stripped 4 bases from V and 9 bases from J, with 16 bases between. DNA for the CDR3: TGTGCCAGCAGCCTGTCCTTTGGCAGCTTGCAGTACTTC. It translates to CASSLSFGSLQYF.

This clonotype was seen more than once but under ten times. The V gene is TRBV7-9, the J gene TRBJ2-7, with D hard to call. Trimming left V 1 base short and J 0 bases short, with 10 bases between. This CDR3 is built from 15 residues. The V gene's germline CDR1 is SEHNR and CDR2 FQNEAQ (reference sequence). CDR3 residues: CASSLVSQDSYEQYF. The CDR3 coding sequence is TGTGCCAGCAGCTTAGTCAGTCAGGACTCCTACGAGCAGTACTTC.

This clonotype was found a few times. V usage is TRBV5-1 and J usage is TRBJ2-2; 10 positions agree with TRBD2. The V and J ends lost 4 bases and 8 bases, in that order; junction bases with no gene match: 8. This CDR3 spans 15 amino acids. Germline V lookup: CDR1 SGHRS, CDR2 YFSETQ. CDR3 DNA sequence: TGCGCCAGCAGCACTAGCGGGATCCTCGGGGGGGAGCTGTTTTTT. This sequence encodes CASSTSGILGGELFF. Supplemented by reference TRBV5-1 and TRBJ2-2, the full variable domain reads KAGVTQTPRYLIKTRGQQVTLSCSPISGHRSVSWYQQTPGQGLQFLFEYFSETQRNKGNFPGRFSGRQFSNSRSEMNVSTLELGDSALYLCASSTSGILGGELFFGEGSRLTVL.